These 20 T cell receptor beta chains originate from one sample sequenced in a study of graft-versus-host responses after intestinal transplantation. TCRdb's copy holds only in-frame clones and misses some; the assay was immunoSEQ multiplex PCR. The sample holds 13,000 to 15,000 clones, 35% to 40% seen once. Co-plated with some 200,000 CFSE-labeled responder cells were some 200,000 irradiated, violet-dye-labeled stimulator cells. Specimen: alloreactive CD8+ T cells from a mixed lymphocyte reaction culture, collected before intestinal transplant. Documented subset: CFSE-low proliferating T cells sorted from roughly 6-day pre-transplant mixed lymphocyte reaction (GvH or HvG direction). The receptors were sampled from a human patient who received an intestinal transplant.

This chain links TRBV5-1 with TRBJ2-7; 10 bases map to TRBD2. The germline V gene has CDR1 SGHRS and CDR2 YFSETQ. The CDR3 runs to 14 residues. V trimming: 7 bases; J trimming: 2 bases; junction bases outside the gene matches: 6. The CDR3 here is CASQTGTSAYEQYF. The CDR3 region has the DNA TGCGCCAGCCAAACCGGGACTAGCGCCTACGAGCAGTACTTC.

The gene calls are TRBV7-8 and TRBJ2-2; D perhaps matches TRBD1 (5 bases). Trimming removed 5 bases at V and 4 bases at J, with 11 bases between. From germline, CDR1 is SGHVS and CDR2 FQNEAQ. The CDR3 has 14 amino acids. CDR3 in amino acids: CASSVSGFTGELFF. Here the CDR3 DNA reads TGTGCCAGCAGCGTGTCAGGGTTCACCGGGGAGCTGTTTTTT.

V gene TRBV4-3 combines with J gene TRBJ2-7; the D gene is possibly TRBD2 (5 bases). This CDR3 has 14 residues. CDR1 and CDR2 from the germline V gene are LGHNA and YSLEER. V shed 4 bases and J shed 4 bases, with 14 bases lying between them. CDR3 loop: CASSPYSGEYEQYF. The DNA for the CDR3 is TGCGCCAGCAGCCCTTATTCCGGGGAATACGAGCAGTACTTC.

The chain recombines TRBV19 with TRBJ2-4; D unclear. CDR3 length equals 16 residues. Germline V lookup: CDR1 LNHDA, CDR2 SQIVND (reference sequence). V was shortened by 5 bases and J by 1 base, with 15 bases between the two germline ends. CDR3 nucleotide sequence: TGTGCCAGTAGTCTCATAGTGAGCATCGCCAAAAACATTCAGTACTTC. Amino acids: CASSLIVSIAKNIQYF.

This clone was picked up many times. The chain has TRBV27 and TRBJ1-6; 9 bases are a match to TRBD1. The CDR3 is made up of 16 amino acids. Unmatched junction bases numbered 5, after V lost 2 bases and J lost 6 bases. CDR1 and CDR2 (germline): MNHEY, SMNVEV (reference sequence). The CDR3 nucleotides are TGTGCCAGCAGTTTAGAGGGGACAGGGACTAATTCACCCCTCCACTTT. Translating it yields CASSLEGTGTNSPLHF.

This chain connects TRBV21-1 to TRBJ2-7; TRBD1, the table's D call, lacks a check against the DNA. TRBV21-1 constitutes a pseudogene. The CDR3 runs to 14 residues. This CDR3 reads CARILRTGTYEQYF. The CDR3 DNA sequence: TGTGCCAGGATCCTTAGGACAGGGACCTACGAGCAGTACTTC.

The genes are TRBV7-9 and TRBJ1-1, with a weak D call TRBD1 (5 bases). The CDR3 is 13 residues long. Trimming removed 8 bases from V and 5 bases from J, with 15 bases in between. Per germline, CDR1 SEHNR and CDR2 FQNEAQ (reference sequence). As DNA, the CDR3 is TGTGCCAGCCTTGGGGGGGTTTCGACTGAAGCTTTCTTT. Encoded protein: CASLGGVSTEAFF.

This clone is medium-sized (0.01 to 0.1%) within its sample. The J gene is TRBJ2-7, the V gene TRBV10-2; TRBD1 matches 10 bases. V trimming: 6 bases; J trimming: 3 bases; junction bases outside the gene matches: 5. The V gene's germline CDR1 is WSHSY and CDR2 SAAADI. The CDR3 is 14 amino acids. As DNA, the CDR3 is TGCGCCAGCAGCCTCCGGGACAGGGGCTACGAGCAGTACTTC. Encoded protein: CASSLRDRGYEQYF.

For the CDR3, the DNA is TGCAGCGTAAATAGCGGGGAGACCTCCTACGAGCAGTACTTC. Residues: CSVNSGETSYEQYF. The rearrangement joins TRBV29-1 to TRBJ2-7, with 8 bases matching TRBD2. The V segment lost 6 bases and the J segment 0 bases; nucleotides outside the gene matches: 7. The CDR3 totals 14 residues. Germline CDR1 and CDR2: SQVTM and ANQGSEA.

This clone was counted between two and nine times. This chain links TRBV5-1 with TRBJ1-3, with 9 bases lining up with TRBD1. With 3 bases clipped from V and 3 bases from J, the junction kept 4 bases outside the gene matches. The germline V gene encodes CDR1 SGHRS and CDR2 YFSETQ. There are 15 residues in the CDR3. CDR3: CASSWDRAGGNTIYF. In DNA form, the CDR3 reads TGCGCCAGCAGCTGGGACAGGGCTGGTGGAAACACCATATATTTT.

This chain joins TRBV7-9 and TRBJ2-1; the D gene is possibly TRBD2 (6 bases). The CDR3 has 16 residues. V was trimmed by 0 bases and J by 6 bases, leaving 15 bases between them. CDR1 is SEHNR and CDR2 is FQNEAQ in the germline V gene (reference sequence). In DNA, the CDR3 is TGTGCCAGCAGCTTAGCGCCCGGGACTGAAGGCAATGAGCAGTTCTTC. It specifies CASSLAPGTEGNEQFF.

This clone has just one count. This chain's CDR3 is CASSLGGLAGYEQYF. CDR3 coding DNA: TGTGCCAGCAGCTTAGGGGGACTAGCGGGCTACGAGCAGTACTTC. The chain employs TRBV7-9 and TRBJ2-7, with 12 bases matching TRBD2. The CDR3 is 15 amino acids. V was clipped by 1 base and J by 3 bases; unmatched bases: 1. The germline gives CDR1 SEHNR, CDR2 FQNEAQ (reference sequence).

This clone was seen a handful of times. The genes are TRBV4-1 and TRBJ2-2; 8 bases line up with TRBD2. The CDR3 length is 15 residues. CDR1 and CDR2 (germline): MGHRA, YSYEKL. V lost 4 bases, J lost 2 bases, and 3 bases stayed unmatched. CDR3 region: CASSPLAVNTGELFF. The CDR3 nucleotides are TGCGCCAGCAGCCCACTAGCGGTTAACACCGGGGAGCTGTTTTTT.

This clone is medium-sized (0.01 to 0.1%). The chain has TRBV29-1 and TRBJ1-1; D gene uncertain. V was pared by 6 bases and J by 8 bases, with 13 bases between. The CDR3 loop spans 11 amino acids. CDR1 and CDR2 from the germline V gene are SQVTM and ANQGSEA. Here the CDR3 DNA reads TGCAGCGTGGCGACATTCTCCGAAGCTTTCTTT. Amino acid sequence: CSVATFSEAFF.

The count of this clone is one. The genes are TRBV7-9 and TRBJ2-2; D not resolved. Germline loops: CDR1 SEHNR, CDR2 FQNEAQ (reference sequence). The CDR3 totals 14 residues. With 7 bases removed from V and 2 bases from J, the gap between germline ends came to 11 bases. The CDR3 DNA sequence: TGTGCCAGCACCGACTGGATTAACACCGGGGAGCTGTTTTTT. This translates into CASTDWINTGELFF.

This sequence joins TRBV5-4 and TRBJ1-1; D is possibly TRBD1 (5 bases). The CDR3 covers 13 residues. Germline assignment: CDR1 SGHNT and CDR2 YYREEE (reference sequence). The germline V and J ends were trimmed by 4 bases and 11 bases, with 18 bases remaining between them. CDR3 protein: CASSPGASQGAFF. CDR3 DNA sequence: TGTGCCAGCAGCCCTGGGGCGTCGCAGGGTGCTTTCTTT.

CDR3 sequence (DNA): TGTGCCAGCAGCGTTATCCCCCGTGCCGGGGAGCTGTTTTTT. It is translated as CASSVIPRAGELFF. The chain recombines TRBV28 with TRBJ2-2; D remains ambiguous. The germline V gene encodes CDR1 MDHEN and CDR2 SYDVKM. V was shortened by 6 bases and J by 6 bases, with 14 bases between the two germline ends. This CDR3 has 14 amino acids.

V gene TRBV30 combines with J gene TRBJ2-7; possible D gene TRBD2, 5 bases. V was shortened by 3 bases and J by 0 bases, with 9 bases between the two germline ends. CDR3 length equals 13 residues. The germline V gene encodes CDR1 GTSNPN and CDR2 SVGIG (reference sequence). The CDR3 DNA sequence: TGTGCCTGGAGCCTTGGAGGCTCCTACGAGCAGTACTTC. Translated, it gives CAWSLGGSYEQYF. The variable domain in full, with the rest retrieved from reference TRBV30 and TRBJ2-7, is SQTIHQWPATLVQPVGSPLSLECTVEGTSNPNLYWYRQAAGRGLQLLFYSVGIGQISSEVPQNLSASRPQDRQFILSSKKLLLSDSGFYLCAWSLGGSYEQYFGPGTRLTVT.

The chain is built from TRBV19 and TRBJ2-1; 10 nucleotides line up with TRBD2. J gave up 0 bases and V 5 bases, and 10 bases lay outside the gene matches. This CDR3 region has 18 residues. CDR1 and CDR2 from the germline V gene are LNHDA and SQIVND (reference sequence). The CDR3 is CASSLWTSGLSSYNEQFF. The CDR3 coding sequence is TGTGCCAGTAGTCTCTGGACTAGCGGACTGAGCTCCTACAATGAGCAGTTCTTC.

The chain uses TRBV9 and TRBJ2-7; D not certain. The CDR3 runs 14 residues. Trimming removed 0 bases from V and 3 bases from J, with 10 bases in between. Germline CDR1 and CDR2: SGDLS and YYNGEE. The DNA of the CDR3 is TGTGCCAGCAGCGTAGCCGTCTCAGGCTACGAGCAGTACTTC. It is translated as CASSVAVSGYEQYF.